This TCR beta chain was observed in a study of shared clonotypes between healthy human individuals. Study context: The composition of the donors was two women and a few men aged 18 to 49. CD4 naive and memory got three plates each, CD8 naive two, CD8 memory one.

The protocol was immunoSEQ multiplex PCR, while the TCRdb copy is restricted to in-frame clones and leaves out a portion. The sample yields about a million clones, 70% to 85% seen once. In this sample, this clone turned up many times. Its antigen is unknown. In germline, CDR1 is SGHTA, CDR2 FQGNSA. The CDR3 sequence is 16 residues long. Trimming took off 2 bases at V and 0 bases at J, with 13 bases between the two ends. Study outcomes and limitations: The authors expected sequencing depth to affect clonotype sharing among donors.

This chain joins TRBV7-2 and TRBJ1-2, with D perhaps TRBD1 (6 bases). The sample was memory CD4+ T cells sorted from blood. Stated subset: CD45RA-negative fraction. This TCR came from a man aged 18 to 30 in good health. CDR3 loop: CASSLSATGTNYGYTF. The CDR3 DNA is TGTGCCAGCAGCTTAAGTGCAACAGGGACTAACTATGGCTACACCTTC.